The rows below give T cell receptor beta chains drawn from one sample of a study of T cell repertoires in cytomegalovirus infection. These receptors have no known antigen. TCRdb processed the reads anew with MiXCR; each CDR3 protein has one entry. The sample holds approximately 43,000 distinct CDR3 sequences, 20% seen once. The sequencing input was PBMCs, sequenced either directly or after in vitro stimulation (not recorded which). These receptors all come from a human donor in good health (CMV status not recorded). Some clones in this sample may be carry-over from other donors' samples. Each CDR3 is given without its conserved first and last residue. The order of the fields is V gene, CDR3 protein.

TRBV15 ATSRVRDPSYQPQH
TRBV27 ASSFDRSPYNEQF
TRBV11-2 ASSYGGTDTQY
TRBV28 ASSPPMGNSYEQY
TRBV12-3/TRBV12-4 ASSLRDLGGQY
TRBV7-6 ASSTRGRPLETQY
TRBV7-2 ASSLRQGTNYGYT
TRBV5-4 ASSLGSTQY
TRBV7-2 ASVRTSVSTDTQY
TRBV12-5 ASGFPGLARREPVDTQY
TRBV28 ASTLRTEQETQY
TRBV20-1 SAWRDSNSNQPQH
TRBV20-1 SARGNEQY
TRBV5-4 ASSSQGGEQF
TRBV5-4 ASSLDGGAGNEQF
TRBV7-2 ASSLDRGSTDTQY